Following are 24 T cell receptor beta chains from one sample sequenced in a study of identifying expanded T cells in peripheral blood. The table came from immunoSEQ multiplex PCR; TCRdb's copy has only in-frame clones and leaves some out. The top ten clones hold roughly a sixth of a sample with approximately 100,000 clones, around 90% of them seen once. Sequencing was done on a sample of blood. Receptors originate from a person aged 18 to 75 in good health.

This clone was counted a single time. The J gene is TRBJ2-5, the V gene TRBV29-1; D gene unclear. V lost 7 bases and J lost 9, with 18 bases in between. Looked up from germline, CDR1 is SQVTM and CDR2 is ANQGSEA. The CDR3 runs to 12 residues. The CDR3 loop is CSGGRSDGAQYF. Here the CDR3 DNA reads TGCAGCGGCGGAAGGTCGGATGGGGCCCAGTACTTC.

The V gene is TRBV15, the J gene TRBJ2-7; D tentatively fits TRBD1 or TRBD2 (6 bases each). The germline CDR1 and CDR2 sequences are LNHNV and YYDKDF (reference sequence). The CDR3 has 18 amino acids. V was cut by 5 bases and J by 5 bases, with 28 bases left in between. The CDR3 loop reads CATSVRGLTSSAPNEQYF. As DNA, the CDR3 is TGTGCCACCAGCGTTCGGGGGCTGACCTCTTCGGCCCCCAACGAGCAGTACTTC.

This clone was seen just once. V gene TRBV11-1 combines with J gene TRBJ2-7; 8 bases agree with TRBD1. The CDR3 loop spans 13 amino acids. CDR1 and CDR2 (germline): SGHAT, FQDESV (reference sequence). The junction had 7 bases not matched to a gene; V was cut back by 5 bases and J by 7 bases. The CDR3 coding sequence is TGTGCCAGCAGCCCCGGACAGGGCTGGGAGCAGTACTTC. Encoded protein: CASSPGQGWEQYF.

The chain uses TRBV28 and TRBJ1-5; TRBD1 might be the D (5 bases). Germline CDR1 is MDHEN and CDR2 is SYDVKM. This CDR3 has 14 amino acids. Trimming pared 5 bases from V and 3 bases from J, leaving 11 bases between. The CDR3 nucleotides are TGTGCCAGCAGTACCGGGGGTTACAATCAGCCCCAGCATTTT. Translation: CASSTGGYNQPQHF.

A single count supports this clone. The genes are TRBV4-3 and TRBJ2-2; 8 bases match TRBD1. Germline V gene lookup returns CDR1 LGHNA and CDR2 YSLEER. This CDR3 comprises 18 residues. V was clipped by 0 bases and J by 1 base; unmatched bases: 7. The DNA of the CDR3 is TGCGCCAGCAGCCAAGACGGGAGACAGGGGTTGAACACCGGGGAGCTGTTTTTT. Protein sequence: CASSQDGRQGLNTGELFF.

This CDR3 reads CASSRLTTDGSPLHF. CDR3 DNA sequence: TGTGCCAGCAGCCGACTTACCACGGATGGTTCACCCCTCCACTTT. The V gene is TRBV4-2, the J gene TRBJ1-6; no definite D call. V was pared by 4 bases and J by 9 bases, with 16 bases between. The CDR3 covers 15 residues. Germline loops: CDR1 LGHNA, CDR2 YNFKEQ.

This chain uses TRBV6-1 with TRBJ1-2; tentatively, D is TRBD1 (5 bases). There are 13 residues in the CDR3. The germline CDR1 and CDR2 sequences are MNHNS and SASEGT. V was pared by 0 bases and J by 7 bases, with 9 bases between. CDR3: CASSEAGVGGYTF. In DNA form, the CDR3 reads TGTGCCAGCAGTGAAGCGGGGGTGGGTGGCTACACCTTC.

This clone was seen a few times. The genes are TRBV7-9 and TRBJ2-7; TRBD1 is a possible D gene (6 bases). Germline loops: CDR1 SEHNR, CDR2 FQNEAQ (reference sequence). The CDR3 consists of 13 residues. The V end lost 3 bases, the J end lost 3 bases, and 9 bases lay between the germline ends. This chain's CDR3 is CASSFGQSYEQYF. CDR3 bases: TGTGCCAGCAGCTTCGGACAGAGCTACGAGCAGTACTTC.

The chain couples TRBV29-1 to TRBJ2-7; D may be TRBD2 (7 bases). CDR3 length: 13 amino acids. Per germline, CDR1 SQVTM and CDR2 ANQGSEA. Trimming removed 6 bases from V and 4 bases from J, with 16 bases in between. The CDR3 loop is CSVGGGRTYEQYF. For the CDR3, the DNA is TGCAGCGTGGGAGGGGGTCGTACATACGAGCAGTACTTC.

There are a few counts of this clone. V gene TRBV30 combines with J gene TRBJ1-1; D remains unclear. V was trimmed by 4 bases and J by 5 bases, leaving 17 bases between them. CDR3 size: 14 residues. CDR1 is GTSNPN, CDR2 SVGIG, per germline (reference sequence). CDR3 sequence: CAWKSRDLGTEAFF. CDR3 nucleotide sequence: TGTGCCTGGAAGTCGAGGGATTTGGGTACTGAAGCTTTCTTT.

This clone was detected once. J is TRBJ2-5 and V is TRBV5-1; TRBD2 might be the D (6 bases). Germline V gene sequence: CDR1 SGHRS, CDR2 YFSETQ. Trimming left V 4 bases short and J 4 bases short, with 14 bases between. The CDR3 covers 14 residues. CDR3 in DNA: TGCGCCAGCAGCGTGGGACTTGGTGGAGAGACCCAGTACTTC. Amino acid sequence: CASSVGLGGETQYF.

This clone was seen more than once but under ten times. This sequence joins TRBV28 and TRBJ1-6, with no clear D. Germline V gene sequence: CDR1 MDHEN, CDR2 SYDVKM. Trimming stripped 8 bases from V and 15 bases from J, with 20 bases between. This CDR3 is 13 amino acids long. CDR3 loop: CASLPDLSENLHF. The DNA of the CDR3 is TGTGCCAGCCTTCCTGACCTTTCCGAAAACCTCCACTTT.

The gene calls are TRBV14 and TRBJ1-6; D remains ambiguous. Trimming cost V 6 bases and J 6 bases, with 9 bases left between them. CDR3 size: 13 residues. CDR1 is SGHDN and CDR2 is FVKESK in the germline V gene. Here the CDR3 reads CASRLDGNSPLHF. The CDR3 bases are TGTGCCAGCAGACTGGACGGTAATTCACCCCTCCACTTT. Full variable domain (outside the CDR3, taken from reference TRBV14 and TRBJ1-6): EAGVTQFPSHSVIEKGQTVTLRCDPISGHDNLYWYRRVMGKEIKFLLHFVKESKQDESGMPNNRFLAERTGGTYSTLKVQPAELEDSGVYFCASRLDGNSPLHFGNGTRLTVT.

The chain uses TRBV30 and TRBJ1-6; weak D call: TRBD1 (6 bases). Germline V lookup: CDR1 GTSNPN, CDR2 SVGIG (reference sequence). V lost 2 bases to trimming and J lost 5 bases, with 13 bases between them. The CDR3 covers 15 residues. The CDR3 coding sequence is TGTGCCTGGAGTATAGCAGGGGCCAATAATTCACCCCTCCACTTT. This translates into CAWSIAGANNSPLHF.

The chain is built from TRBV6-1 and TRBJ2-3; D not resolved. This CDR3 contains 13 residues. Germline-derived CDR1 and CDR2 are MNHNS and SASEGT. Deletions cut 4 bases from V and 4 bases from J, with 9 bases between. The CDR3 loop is CASSVADADTQYF. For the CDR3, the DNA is TGTGCCAGCAGTGTAGCAGACGCAGATACGCAGTATTTT.

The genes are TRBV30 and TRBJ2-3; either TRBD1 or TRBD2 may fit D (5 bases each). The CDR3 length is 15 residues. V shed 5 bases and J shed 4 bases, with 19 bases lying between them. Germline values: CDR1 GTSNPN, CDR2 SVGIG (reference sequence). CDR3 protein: CAWEGPYRRSDTQYF. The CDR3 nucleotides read TGTGCCTGGGAGGGGCCTTATCGTCGATCAGATACGCAGTATTTT.

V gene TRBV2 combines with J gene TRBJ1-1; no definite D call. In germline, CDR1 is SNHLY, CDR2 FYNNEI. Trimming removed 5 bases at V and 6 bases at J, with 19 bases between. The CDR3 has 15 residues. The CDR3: CASSQSRLAVAEAFF. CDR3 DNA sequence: TGTGCCAGCAGTCAATCCCGTTTGGCTGTCGCTGAAGCTTTCTTT.

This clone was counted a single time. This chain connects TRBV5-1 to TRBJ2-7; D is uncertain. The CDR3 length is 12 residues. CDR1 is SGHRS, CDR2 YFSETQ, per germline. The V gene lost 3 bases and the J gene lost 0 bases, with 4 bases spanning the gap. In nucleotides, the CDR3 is TGCGCCAGCAGCTATAGCTCCTACGAGCAGTACTTC. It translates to CASSYSSYEQYF.

The CDR3 nucleotides are TGTGCCAGCAGGCGTCCGGGACAGGGGGCTTCGGAGGCCAACGTCCTGACTTTC. Protein sequence: CASRRPGQGASEANVLTF. This chain links TRBV28 with TRBJ2-6; 12 bases are a match to TRBD1. Germline values: CDR1 MDHEN, CDR2 SYDVKM. V lost 6 bases to trimming and J lost 6 bases; unmatched junction nucleotides: 12. CDR3 length equals 18 residues.

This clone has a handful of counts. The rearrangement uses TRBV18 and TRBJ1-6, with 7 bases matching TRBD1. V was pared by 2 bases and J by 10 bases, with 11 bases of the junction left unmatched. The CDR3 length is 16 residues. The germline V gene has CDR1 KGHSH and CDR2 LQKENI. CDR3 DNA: TGTGCCAGCTCACCATGGGAGGGGGCAAGACAATCACCCCTCCACTTT. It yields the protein CASSPWEGARQSPLHF.

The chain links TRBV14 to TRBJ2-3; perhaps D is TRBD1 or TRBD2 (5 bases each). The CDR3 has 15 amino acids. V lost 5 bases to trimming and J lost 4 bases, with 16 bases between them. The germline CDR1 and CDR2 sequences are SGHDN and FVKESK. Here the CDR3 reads CASSTGTSSSDTQYF. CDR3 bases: TGTGCCAGCAGCACAGGTACTAGTTCATCAGATACGCAGTATTTT.

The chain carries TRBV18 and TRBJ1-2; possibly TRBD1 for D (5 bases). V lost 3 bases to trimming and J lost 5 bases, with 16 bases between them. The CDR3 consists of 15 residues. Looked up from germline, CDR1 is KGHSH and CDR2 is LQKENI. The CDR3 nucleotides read TGTGCCAGCTCACCCGGGGCAACCAGACGATATGGCTACACCTTC. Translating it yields CASSPGATRRYGYTF.

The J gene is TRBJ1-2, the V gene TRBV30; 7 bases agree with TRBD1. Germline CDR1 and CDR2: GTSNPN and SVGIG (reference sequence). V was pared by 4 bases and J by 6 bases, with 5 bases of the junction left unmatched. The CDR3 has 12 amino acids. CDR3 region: CAWTNTGDGYTF. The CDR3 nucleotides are TGTGCCTGGACGAACACAGGGGATGGCTACACCTTC.

The DNA of the CDR3 is TGTGCCAGCTCACCCCCTGGGGGGGGCGTTTGGAATGAGCAGTTCTTC. It translates to CASSPPGGGVWNEQFF. The rearrangement joins TRBV18 to TRBJ2-1; a weak D match, TRBD2 (7 bases). The CDR3 spans 16 residues. CDR1 and CDR2 (germline): KGHSH, LQKENI. V lost 3 bases to trimming and J lost 7 bases, with 19 bases between them.